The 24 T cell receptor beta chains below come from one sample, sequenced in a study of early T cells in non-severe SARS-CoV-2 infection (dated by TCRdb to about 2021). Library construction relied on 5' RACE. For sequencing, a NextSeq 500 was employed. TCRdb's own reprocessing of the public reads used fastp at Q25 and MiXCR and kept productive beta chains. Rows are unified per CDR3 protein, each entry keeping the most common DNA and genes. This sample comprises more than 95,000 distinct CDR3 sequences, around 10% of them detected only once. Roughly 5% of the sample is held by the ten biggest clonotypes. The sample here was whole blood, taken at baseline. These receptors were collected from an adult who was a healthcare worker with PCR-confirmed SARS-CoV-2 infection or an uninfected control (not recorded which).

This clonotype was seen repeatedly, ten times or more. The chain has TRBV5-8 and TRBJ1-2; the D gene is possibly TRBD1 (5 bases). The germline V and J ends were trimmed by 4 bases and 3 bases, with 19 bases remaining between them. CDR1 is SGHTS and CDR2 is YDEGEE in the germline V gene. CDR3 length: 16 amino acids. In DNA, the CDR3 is TGTGCCAGCAGCATCAAGCCTGTGGGACGGGACTATGGCTACACCTTC. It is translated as CASSIKPVGRDYGYTF. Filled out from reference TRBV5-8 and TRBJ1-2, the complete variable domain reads EAGVTQSPTHLIKTRGQQATLRCSPISGHTSVYWYQQALGLGLQFLLWYDEGEERNRGNFPPRFSGRQFPNYSSELNVNALELEDSALYLCASSIKPVGRDYGYTFGSGTRLTVV.

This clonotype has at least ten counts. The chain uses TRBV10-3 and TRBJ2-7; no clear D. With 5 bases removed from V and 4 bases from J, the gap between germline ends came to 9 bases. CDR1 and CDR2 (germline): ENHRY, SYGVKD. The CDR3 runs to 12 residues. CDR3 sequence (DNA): TGTGCCATCAGTTCTTCCATGTACGAGCAGTACTTC. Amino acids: CAISSSMYEQYF.

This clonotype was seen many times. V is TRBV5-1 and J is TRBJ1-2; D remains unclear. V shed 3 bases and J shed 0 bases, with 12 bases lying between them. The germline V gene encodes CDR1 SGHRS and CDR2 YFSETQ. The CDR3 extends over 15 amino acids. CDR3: CASSSSFFSNYGYTF. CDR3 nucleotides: TGCGCCAGCAGCTCTTCCTTCTTCTCTAACTATGGCTACACCTTC.

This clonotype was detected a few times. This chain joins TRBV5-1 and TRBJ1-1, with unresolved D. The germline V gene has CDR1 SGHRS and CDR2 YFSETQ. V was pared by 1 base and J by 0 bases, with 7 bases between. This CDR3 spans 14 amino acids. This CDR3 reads CASSLLQLNTEAFF. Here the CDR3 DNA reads TGCGCCAGCAGCTTGTTACAACTGAACACTGAAGCTTTCTTT.

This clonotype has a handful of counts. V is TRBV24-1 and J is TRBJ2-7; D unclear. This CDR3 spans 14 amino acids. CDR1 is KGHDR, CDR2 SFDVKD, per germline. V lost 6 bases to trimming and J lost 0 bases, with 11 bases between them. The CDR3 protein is CATSSTVSSYEQYF. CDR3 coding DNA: TGTGCCACCAGTTCCACCGTTAGCTCCTACGAGCAGTACTTC.

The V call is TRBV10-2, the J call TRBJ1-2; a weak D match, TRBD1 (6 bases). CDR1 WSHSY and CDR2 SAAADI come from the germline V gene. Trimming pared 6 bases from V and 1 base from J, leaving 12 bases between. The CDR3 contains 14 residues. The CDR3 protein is CASRGASLNYGYTF. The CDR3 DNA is TGCGCCAGCAGGGGGGCTTCCCTTAACTATGGCTACACCTTC.

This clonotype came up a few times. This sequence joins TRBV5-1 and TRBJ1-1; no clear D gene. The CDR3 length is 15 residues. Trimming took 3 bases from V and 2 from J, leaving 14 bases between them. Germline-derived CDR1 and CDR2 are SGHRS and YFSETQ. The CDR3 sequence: CASSWGDGRNTEAFF. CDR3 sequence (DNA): TGCGCCAGCAGCTGGGGTGATGGCCGAAACACTGAAGCTTTCTTT.

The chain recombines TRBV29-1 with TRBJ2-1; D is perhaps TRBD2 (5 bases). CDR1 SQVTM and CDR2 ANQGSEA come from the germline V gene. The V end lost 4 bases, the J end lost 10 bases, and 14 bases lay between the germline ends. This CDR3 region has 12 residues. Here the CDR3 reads CSVGVLAREQFF. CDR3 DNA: TGCAGCGTTGGGGTCTTAGCGAGGGAGCAGTTCTTC.

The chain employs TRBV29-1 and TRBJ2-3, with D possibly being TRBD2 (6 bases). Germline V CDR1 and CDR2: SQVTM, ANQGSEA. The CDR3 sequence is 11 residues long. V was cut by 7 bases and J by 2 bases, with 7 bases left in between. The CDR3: CSGEVTDTQYF. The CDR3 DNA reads TGCAGCGGGGAGGTCACAGATACGCAGTATTTT.

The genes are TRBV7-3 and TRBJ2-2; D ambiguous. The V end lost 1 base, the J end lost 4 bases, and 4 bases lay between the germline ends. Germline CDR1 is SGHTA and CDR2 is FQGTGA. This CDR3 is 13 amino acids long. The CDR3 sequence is CASSLIATGELFF. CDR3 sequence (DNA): TGTGCCAGCAGCTTAATTGCCACCGGGGAGCTGTTTTTT.

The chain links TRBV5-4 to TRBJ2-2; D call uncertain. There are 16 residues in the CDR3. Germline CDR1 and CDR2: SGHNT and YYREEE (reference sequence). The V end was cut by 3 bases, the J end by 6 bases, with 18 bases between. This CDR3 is CASSSELRQPAGELFF. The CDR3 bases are TGTGCCAGCAGCTCGGAACTTCGCCAGCCGGCCGGGGAGCTGTTTTTT.

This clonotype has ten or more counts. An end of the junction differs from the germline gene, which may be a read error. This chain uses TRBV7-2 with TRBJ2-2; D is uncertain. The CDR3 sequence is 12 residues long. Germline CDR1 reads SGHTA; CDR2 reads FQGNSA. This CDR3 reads CASSLTAARPLF. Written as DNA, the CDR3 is TGTGCCAGCAGCTTAACCGCTGCCCGGCCCCTTTTT. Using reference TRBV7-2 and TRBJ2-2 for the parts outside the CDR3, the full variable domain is GAGVSQSPSNKVTEKGKDVELRCDPISGHTALYWYRQSLGQGLEFLIYFQGNSAPDKSGLPSDRFSAERTGGSVSTLTIQRTQQEDSAVYLCASSLTAARPLFGEGSRLTVL.

CDR3 in amino acids: CSASPTSGYTF. As DNA, the CDR3 is TGCAGTGCGAGTCCAACGAGTGGCTACACCTTC. This chain uses TRBV20-1 with TRBJ1-2, with no clear D. This CDR3 has 11 residues. Per germline, CDR1 DFQATT and CDR2 SNEGSKA (reference sequence). The V and J ends lost 6 bases and 7 bases respectively, with 12 bases between them.

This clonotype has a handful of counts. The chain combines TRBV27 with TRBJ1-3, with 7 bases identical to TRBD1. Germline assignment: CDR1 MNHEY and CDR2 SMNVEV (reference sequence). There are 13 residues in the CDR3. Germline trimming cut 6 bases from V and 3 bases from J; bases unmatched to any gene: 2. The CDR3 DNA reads TGTGCCAGCAGAAACAGGGGTGGAAACACCATATATTTT. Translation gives CASRNRGGNTIYF.

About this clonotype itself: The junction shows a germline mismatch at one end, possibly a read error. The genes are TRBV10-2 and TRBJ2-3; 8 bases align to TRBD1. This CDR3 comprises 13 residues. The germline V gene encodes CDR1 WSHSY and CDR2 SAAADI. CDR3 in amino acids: CASRRGTGDTQYF. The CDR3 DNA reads TGTGCCAGCCGCCGGGGGACAGGAGATACGCAGTATTTT.

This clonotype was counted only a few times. The CDR3: CASSVESPSGEAFF. In nucleotides, the CDR3 is TGTGCCAGCAGCGTAGAATCCCCGTCAGGTGAAGCTTTCTTT. J is TRBJ1-1 and V is TRBV9; unclear D gene. V lost 0 bases, J lost 7 bases, and 13 bases lay in between. CDR1 is SGDLS, CDR2 YYNGEE, per germline. The CDR3 runs to 14 residues.

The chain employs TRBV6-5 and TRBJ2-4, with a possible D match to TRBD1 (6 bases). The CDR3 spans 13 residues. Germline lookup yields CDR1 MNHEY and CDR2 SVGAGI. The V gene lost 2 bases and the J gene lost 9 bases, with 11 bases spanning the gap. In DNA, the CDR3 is TGTGCCAGCAGTTACGGGGGCTCGGGCATTCAGTACTTC. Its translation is CASSYGGSGIQYF.

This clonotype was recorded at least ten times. DNA of the CDR3: TGTGCCACCAGTGATAGCCGGGCGTCTAGCACAGATACGCAGTATTTT. It specifies CATSDSRASSTDTQYF. The J gene is TRBJ2-3, the V gene TRBV24-1, with D hard to call. V was cut by 3 bases and J by 0 bases, with 12 bases left in between. CDR1 and CDR2 (germline): KGHDR, SFDVKD. The CDR3 covers 16 residues.

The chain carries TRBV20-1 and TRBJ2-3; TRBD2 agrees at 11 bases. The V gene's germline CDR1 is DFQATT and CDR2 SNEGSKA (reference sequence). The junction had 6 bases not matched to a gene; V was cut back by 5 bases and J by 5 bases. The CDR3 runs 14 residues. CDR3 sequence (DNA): TGCAGTGCTGCTCGAGGACTAGCGGGAGATACGCAGTATTTT. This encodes CSAARGLAGDTQYF.

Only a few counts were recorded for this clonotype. CDR3 in amino acids: CASSLRGQGITGELFF. CDR3 in DNA: TGTGCCAGCAGTCTTAGGGGACAGGGCATCACCGGGGAGCTGTTTTTT. The chain recombines TRBV7-8 with TRBJ2-2; TRBD1 aligns across 9 bases. J was trimmed by 4 bases and V by 6 bases; bases with no gene match: 9. The CDR3 sequence is 16 residues long. CDR1 and CDR2 from the germline V gene are SGHVS and FQNEAQ.

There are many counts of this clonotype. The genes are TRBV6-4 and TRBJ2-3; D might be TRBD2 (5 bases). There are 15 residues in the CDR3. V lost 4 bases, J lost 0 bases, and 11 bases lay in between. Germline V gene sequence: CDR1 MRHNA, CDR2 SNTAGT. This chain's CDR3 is CASSASLASTDTQYF. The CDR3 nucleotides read TGTGCCAGCAGTGCCTCTCTAGCCAGCACAGATACGCAGTATTTT.

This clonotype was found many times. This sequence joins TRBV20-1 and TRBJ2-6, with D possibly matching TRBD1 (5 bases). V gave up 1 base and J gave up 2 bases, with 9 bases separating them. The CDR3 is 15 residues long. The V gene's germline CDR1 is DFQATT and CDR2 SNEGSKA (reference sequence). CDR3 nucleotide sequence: TGCAGTGCTAGAGTGGCAGGGACTGGGGCCAACGTCCTGACTTTC. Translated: CSARVAGTGANVLTF.

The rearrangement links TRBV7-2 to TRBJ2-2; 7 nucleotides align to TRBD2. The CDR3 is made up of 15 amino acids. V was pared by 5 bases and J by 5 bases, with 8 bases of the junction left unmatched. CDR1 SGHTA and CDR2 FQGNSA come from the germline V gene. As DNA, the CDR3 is TGTGCCAGCAGCCCCAGGACTAGTCAGACCGGGGAGCTGTTTTTT. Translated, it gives CASSPRTSQTGELFF.

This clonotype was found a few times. The CDR3 loop reads CASSSGTGVNSPLHF. The CDR3 DNA reads TGTGCCAGCAGTTCCGGGACAGGGGTTAATTCACCCCTCCACTTT. The chain couples TRBV27 to TRBJ1-6; 10 bases fit TRBD1. Trimming removed 4 bases from V and 6 bases from J; junction bases left unmatched: 3. CDR1 is MNHEY and CDR2 is SMNVEV in the germline V gene (reference sequence). This CDR3 comprises 15 residues.